A single sample gave rise to the 9 T cell receptor beta chains below, sequenced in a study of somatic mutations in cytotoxic T cells in rheumatoid arthritis. Profiled with immunoSEQ multiplex PCR; TCRdb holds only in-frame clones, not every one. The repertoire holds some 18,000 clones, approximately 80% seen once, with approximately 4.6% in the top ten. The specimen was CD8+ T cells sorted from blood. The receptor source for this set is an adult with rheumatoid arthritis.

The chain joins TRBV27 to TRBJ2-1; tentative D call: TRBD1 (7 bases). This CDR3 spans 14 amino acids. V was shortened by 4 bases and J by 2 bases, with 9 bases between the two germline ends. Germline V lookup: CDR1 MNHEY, CDR2 SMNVEV (reference sequence). CDR3 loop: CASSSGGPYNEQFF. The DNA for the CDR3 is TGTGCCAGCAGTTCAGGGGGGCCCTACAATGAGCAGTTCTTC.

The chain couples TRBV5-6 to TRBJ1-4; no clear D. V shed 0 bases and J shed 4 bases, with 13 bases lying between them. Per the germline V gene, CDR1 is SGHDT and CDR2 is YYEEEE. The CDR3 is 16 amino acids. This CDR3 reads CASSLGPSTFNEKLFF. Here the CDR3 DNA reads TGTGCCAGCAGCTTGGGCCCATCCACTTTTAATGAAAAACTGTTTTTT.

The chain couples TRBV5-8 to TRBJ2-5; unclear D gene. Germline CDR1 SGHTS, CDR2 YDEGEE. The V end lost 2 bases, the J end lost 7 bases, and 15 bases lay between the germline ends. The CDR3 loop spans 14 amino acids. In nucleotides, the CDR3 is TGTGCCAGCAGCTTAAGTGACACCTTTCGGACCCAGTACTTC. This gives the protein CASSLSDTFRTQYF.

CDR3 in DNA: TGTGCCAGCAGAGACCCGGACGGGCAAGAGACCCAGTACTTC. It is translated as CASRDPDGQETQYF. V and J are TRBV25-1 and TRBJ2-5; D remains unclear. CDR3 length equals 14 residues. Germline CDR1 reads MGHDK; CDR2 reads SYGVNS. Trimming took 6 bases from V and 2 from J, leaving 13 bases between them.

By sample fraction, this clone is medium-sized (0.01 to 0.1%). The V gene is TRBV9, the J gene TRBJ2-7; D unresolved. The CDR3 covers 14 residues. CDR1 is SGDLS, CDR2 YYNGEE, per germline. V gave up 4 bases and J gave up 5 bases, with 16 bases separating them. CDR3 residues: CASSLGIGINEQYF. CDR3 coding DNA: TGTGCCAGCAGCCTTGGGATAGGAATCAACGAGCAGTACTTC.

This chain joins TRBV27 and TRBJ1-1; D might be TRBD1 (5 bases). V was pared by 5 bases and J by 7 bases, with 17 bases between. The V gene's germline CDR1 is MNHEY and CDR2 SMNVEV (reference sequence). This CDR3 is built from 14 residues. The CDR3 DNA is TGTGCCAGCAGTCGCGGGACTTTCCTCAATGAAGCTTTCTTT. It codes for CASSRGTFLNEAFF.

The V gene is TRBV19, the J gene TRBJ1-2; D gene ambiguous. The germline V and J ends were trimmed by 6 bases and 7 bases, with 9 bases remaining between them. Germline lookup yields CDR1 LNHDA and CDR2 SQIVND (reference sequence). The CDR3 length is 11 residues. Written as DNA, the CDR3 is TGTGCCAGTAGCACACGGGGTGGCTACACCTTC. It yields the protein CASSTRGGYTF.

The chain combines TRBV6-5 with TRBJ2-1, with D unresolved. The CDR3 is made up of 16 amino acids. Per the germline V gene, CDR1 is MNHEY and CDR2 is SVGAGI. The V end lost 0 bases, the J end lost 4 bases, and 13 bases lay between the germline ends. The CDR3 sequence is CASSYSSSTEYNEQFF. The CDR3 region has the DNA TGTGCCAGCAGTTACTCTTCTTCGACTGAATACAATGAGCAGTTCTTC.

V is TRBV15 and J is TRBJ2-1; 8 positions agree with TRBD1. V shed 3 bases and J 2 bases; nucleotides not matched to a gene: 3. The germline V gene encodes CDR1 LNHNV and CDR2 YYDKDF (reference sequence). The CDR3 is 15 amino acids. The CDR3 coding sequence is TGTGCCACCAGCAGCCCAGGGGGCACCTACAATGAGCAGTTCTTC. This sequence encodes CATSSPGGTYNEQFF.